This T cell receptor beta chain came from a study of T cells in Graves' hyperthyroidism and ophthalmopathy. The sample holds a few counts of this clonotype. Its matching antigen is unknown. Regions amplified from RNA transcripts were the TCR beta CDR3 regions. RT-PCR in the first round (using the HTBI primer set) targeted the TCR CDR3. Using its own MiXCR run on the multiplex PCR reads, TCRdb lists one record per CDR3 protein. Among 380,000 or so distinct CDR3 sequences listed, roughly 13% were seen once. The study, taken as a whole, reports: Ophthalmopathy, as predicted by the model, came a median around 6.7 months after the prediction.

This CDR3 spans 14 amino acids. From germline, CDR1 is SGHTA and CDR2 FQGTGA. V was clipped by 4 bases and J by 3 bases, with 10 bases between them. Sequenced sample: blood. The clonotype was recovered from a woman aged 25-40 years with Graves' hyperthyroidism. The gene calls are TRBV7-3 and TRBJ2-4; no firm D call. The chain's CDR3 is CASSSYLVKNIQYF. DNA for the CDR3: TGTGCCAGCAGCTCGTATCTTGTCAAAAACATTCAGTACTTC. Supplemented by reference TRBV7-3 and TRBJ2-4, the full variable domain reads GAGVSQTPSNKVTEKGKYVELRCDPISGHTALYWYRQSLGQGPEFLIYFQGTGAADDSGLPNDRFFAVRPEGSVSTLKIQRTERGDSAVYLCASSSYLVKNIQYFGAGTRLSVL.